The present T cell receptor beta chain was sequenced within a study of brain metastases from non-small cell lung cancer (dated by TCRdb to the late 2010s). Study-wide context: The study profiled the immune microenvironment of paired resected primary tumors and brain metastases from non-small-cell lung cancer patients. The investigation overall reported the following: Paired brain metastases and primary tumors largely shared TCR repertoires, although T-cell densities in the metastases were sparse. T-cell infiltration was lower in brain metastases than in primary tumors (P < 0.001). T-cell clones appeared expanded in nearly 65% of brain metastases relative to the matched primary tumors.

A total of 39 patients with non-small-cell lung cancer that had been surgically resected, each with specimens from both a primary tumor and a brain metastasis, made up the cohort. The tumor specimens used were formalin-fixed, paraffin-embedded tissues taken from archives. This clone was observed a few times. This clone's antigen is unknown. No clone much larger than this one lies a single base away; base qualities are absent. Receptor libraries were prepared by the immunoSEQ multiplex PCR assay. T-cell receptor beta chain repertoire sequencing was carried out together with a 770-gene immune expression panel. The immuneACCESS repertoire file appears here via TCRdb, limited to in-frame rearrangements. These files lack a portion of the clones; in checked studies, under half of the deficit traces to unresolved V genes, and the cause of the others is not known. In this sample the table shows about 2,500 clones, around 86% of which occur a single time. About a sixth of the sample is taken by the ten largest.

Taken from cysteine to phenylalanine, the CDR3 has 15 residues. Only the CDR3 DNA stays, 45 bases, in frame from base 1. V is cut by 6 bases and J by 4 bases, and the space between the germline ends is 18 bases. Taken from the germline V gene (reference sequence), the CDR1 and CDR2 loops are LNHDA and SQIVND. The specimen was primary lung tumor tissue. The cell subset or site label, as the study defines it: primary lung tumor paired with brain metastasis. The sequence was collected from a donor at least 40 years old with non-small cell lung cancer. The rearrangement combines TRBV19 with TRBJ1-2; TRBD1 is a possible D gene, resting on 5 matching bases. The CDR3 in this case is CASSPVGGRGYGYTF. The sequence in DNA is TGTGCCAGTAGCCCAGTCGGGGGACGAGGCTATGGCTACACCTTC.